This T cell receptor beta chain was obtained from a study of blood T cell repertoires in COVID-19. This table comes from immunoSEQ multiplex PCR, and its TCRdb copy is limited to in-frame clones, with some not included. The sample contains around 270,000 clones, more than 75% of which appear only once. This CDR3 spans 14 amino acids. Germline CDR1 is MDHEN and CDR2 is SYDVKM. The V gene lost 2 bases and the J gene lost 6 bases, with 12 bases spanning the gap. Sequencing was performed on peripheral blood. This TCR came from a woman between 45 and 60 years old with acute or convalescent COVID-19. J is TRBJ2-3 and V is TRBV28; D remains unclear. The CDR3 here is CASSLPPGQDTQYF. CDR3 DNA: TGTGCCAGCAGTTTACCCCCAGGCCAGGATACGCAGTATTTT.